Shown below are 13 T cell receptor beta chains from a single sample sequenced in a study of metastatic and nonmetastatic thyroid tumors. Every patient was untreated before thyroid surgery. From the PCR reads, TCRdb re-called clones with MiXCR. The sample comprises several thousand clones, roughly a fifth of which are singletons, and approximately 16% rests with the top ten. The sequenced sample was adjacent normal tissue. All receptors derive from a female donor with papillary thyroid cancer or a benign thyroid nodule (not recorded which). Some clones in this sample may be carry-over from other donors' samples.

The genes are TRBV28 and TRBJ2-5; D not resolved. Germline-derived CDR1 and CDR2 are MDHEN and SYDVKM. This CDR3 has 15 residues. V lost 6 bases, J lost 7 bases, and 21 bases lay in between. This CDR3 is CASSPALQRHGTQYF. CDR3 sequence (DNA): TGTGCCAGCAGCCCTGCTTTGCAGCGCCATGGGACCCAGTACTTC.

A note on this clone: Relative to the germline gene, one junction end is altered; a read error may explain this. The V and J genes are TRBV19 and TRBJ2-3; D assignment may be TRBD1 or TRBD2 (6 bases each). Looked up from germline, CDR1 is LNHDA and CDR2 is SQIVND (reference sequence). The CDR3 runs to 16 residues. CDR3 nucleotide sequence: TGTGCCTGTAGTAGCCTCGTGACAGGAGGGGCAGATACGCAGTATTTT. This encodes CACSSLVTGGADTQYF.

This clone was counted ten times or more. The rearrangement joins TRBV20-1 to TRBJ2-1; 11 bases match TRBD2. With 4 bases clipped from V and 0 bases from J, the junction kept 8 bases outside the gene matches. The V gene's germline CDR1 is DFQATT and CDR2 SNEGSKA (reference sequence). The CDR3 has 17 residues. CDR3 in DNA: TGCAGTGCTATTGGGACTAGCGGTGGAATCTCCTACAATGAGCAGTTCTTC. It encodes CSAIGTSGGISYNEQFF.

In its sample, this clone is medium-sized. The chain employs TRBV25-1 and TRBJ2-3, with D uncertain. CDR1 is MGHDK and CDR2 is SYGVNS in the germline V gene. CDR3 length equals 14 residues. With 4 bases removed from V and 1 base from J, the gap between germline ends came to 9 bases. The CDR3 reads CASSGMDRTDTQYF. CDR3 bases: TGTGCCAGCAGTGGAATGGACCGCACAGATACGCAGTATTTT.

This clone has only a few counts. The chain links TRBV15 to TRBJ1-5; possible D gene TRBD1, 5 bases. Between the trimmed V and J ends, which lost 8 bases and 8 bases, there was a span of 19 bases. There are 14 residues in the CDR3. The germline V gene has CDR1 LNHNV and CDR2 YYDKDF (reference sequence). The CDR3 sequence: CATDRDLASKPQHF. CDR3 nucleotides: TGTGCCACCGACCGGGACCTCGCAAGTAAGCCCCAGCATTTT.

The V and J genes are TRBV11-2 and TRBJ2-5; tentatively, D is TRBD1 (6 bases). The CDR3 extends over 17 amino acids. The germline CDR1 and CDR2 sequences are SGHAT and FQNNGV. V was shortened by 3 bases and J by 4 bases, with 21 bases between the two germline ends. The CDR3 coding sequence is TGTGCCAGCAGCTTCCCCCCCACAGGGAAGGTTAGAGAGACCCAGTACTTC. Its protein is CASSFPPTGKVRETQYF.

This clone was recorded many times. This sequence joins TRBV7-2 and TRBJ2-4, with 8 bases aligning to TRBD2. The V gene's germline CDR1 is SGHTA and CDR2 FQGNSA. The CDR3 is made up of 15 amino acids. J lost 1 base, V lost 5 bases, and 4 bases had no gene match. CDR3: CASSGGGWAKNIQYF. The CDR3 nucleotides read TGTGCCAGCAGCGGCGGGGGGTGGGCCAAAAACATTCAGTACTTC.

The CDR3 nucleotides read TGTGCCAGCAGCCAGCAGGGCGGCGAGCAGTACTTC. Its protein is CASSQQGGEQYF. The chain uses TRBV3-1 and TRBJ2-7; TRBD1 might be the D (5 bases). The CDR3 has 12 residues. Germline V gene data show CDR1 as LGHDT and CDR2 as YNNKEL (reference sequence). Trimming pared 3 bases from V and 6 bases from J, leaving 9 bases between.

This clone was seen many times. V gene TRBV30 combines with J gene TRBJ1-5, with TRBD1 as a possible D gene (5 bases). Trimming stripped 4 bases from V and 4 bases from J, with 14 bases between. Germline V lookup: CDR1 GTSNPN, CDR2 SVGIG (reference sequence). The CDR3 loop spans 14 amino acids. DNA for the CDR3: TGTGCCTGGATCCCAAAGGCAGGGAATCAGCCCCAGCATTTT. It encodes CAWIPKAGNQPQHF.

This clone was detected ten times or more. The chain employs TRBV6-5 and TRBJ1-4, with D possibly matching TRBD1 (6 bases). This CDR3 is built from 17 residues. Per germline, CDR1 MNHEY and CDR2 SVGAGI. V lost 0 bases and J lost 8, with 19 bases in between. CDR3 region: CASSYSVGPGAGEKLFF. The CDR3 coding sequence is TGTGCCAGCAGTTACTCGGTTGGGCCGGGGGCTGGGGAAAAACTGTTTTTT.

With regard to this clone: At one end, the junction sequence differs from germline, possibly due to a read error. The V and J genes are TRBV28 and TRBJ2-7; D uncertain. Germline lookup yields CDR1 MDHEN and CDR2 SYDVKM. The CDR3 spans 18 residues. For the CDR3, the DNA is TGTGCCAGCAGTTCCCCCGCTAGAGTACGCCCAACACCCTACGAGCGGTACTTC. Translation: CASSSPARVRPTPYERYF.

By share, this clone counts as medium-sized. V and J are TRBV6-2 or TRBV6-3 and TRBJ2-5; D uncertain. The germline V gene encodes CDR1 MNHEY and CDR2 SVGEGT. The CDR3 covers 11 residues. V shed 6 bases and J shed 3 bases, with 5 bases lying between them. The chain's CDR3 is CASSLEETQYF. Written as DNA, the CDR3 is TGTGCCAGCAGCCTGGAAGAGACCCAGTACTTC.

This clone was counted between two and nine times. The rearrangement links TRBV5-1 to TRBJ2-7; the D is unclear. The CDR3 has 14 amino acids. Germline loops: CDR1 SGHRS, CDR2 YFSETQ. Trimming cost V 4 bases and J 3 bases, with 14 bases left between them. CDR3 DNA sequence: TGCGCCAGCAGCGTCGGGTGTGGTGGCTACGAGCAGTACTTC. As protein: CASSVGCGGYEQYF.